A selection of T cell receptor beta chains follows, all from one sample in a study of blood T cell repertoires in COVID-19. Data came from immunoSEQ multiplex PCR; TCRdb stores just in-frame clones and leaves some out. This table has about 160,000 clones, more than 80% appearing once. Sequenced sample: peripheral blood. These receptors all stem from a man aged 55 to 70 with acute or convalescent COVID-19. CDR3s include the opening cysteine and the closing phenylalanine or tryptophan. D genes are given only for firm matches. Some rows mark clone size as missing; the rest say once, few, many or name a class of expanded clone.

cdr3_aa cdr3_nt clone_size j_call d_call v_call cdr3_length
CATSDSTGALYEQYF TGTGCCACCAGTGACTCGACAGGGGCCCTCTACGAGCAGTACTTC - TRBJ2-7 TRBD1 TRBV24-1 15
CASSQARGEQFF TGCGCCAGCAGCCAGGCGAGAGGTGAGCAGTTCTTC - TRBJ2-1 - TRBV4-1 12
CASSPWTGGAGEAFF TGTGCCAGCAGCCCCTGGACAGGGGGCGCGGGTGAAGCTTTCTTT - TRBJ1-1 TRBD1 TRBV7-8 15
CAWSVGSGDQRGYTF TGTGCCTGGAGTGTAGGGTCGGGGGATCAACGTGGCTACACCTTC once TRBJ1-2 - TRBV30 15
CAWSGWTGSAYTF TGTGCCTGGAGTGGGTGGACAGGGTCTGCCTACACCTTC - TRBJ1-2 TRBD1 TRBV30 13
CASSLSRGRENIQYF TGTGCCAGCAGCTTGTCGAGGGGGCGGGAAAACATTCAGTACTTC - TRBJ2-4 TRBD1 TRBV5-8 15
CASSSGRQETQYF TGTGCCAGCTCCTCCGGGAGGCAAGAGACCCAGTACTTC - TRBJ2-5 TRBD2 TRBV18 13
CASTPYTEAFF TGTGCCAGCACCCCCTACACTGAAGCTTTCTTT - TRBJ1-1 - TRBV12-3/TRBV12-4 11
CASSGQGGTYEQYF TGTGCCAGCAGCGGACAGGGTGGAACCTACGAGCAGTACTTC few TRBJ2-7 TRBD1 TRBV5-4 14
CASSQATGTRKGF TGTGCCAGCAGCCAGGCCACCGGGACTAGGAAAGGTTTC - TRBJ2-7 TRBD2 TRBV3-1/TRBV3-2 13
CASRPGQGYGYTF TGTGCCAGCAGACCGGGACAGGGGTATGGCTACACCTTC once TRBJ1-2 TRBD1 TRBV27 13
CASSIGLLETSRSAQFF TGTGCCAGTAGTATTGGGCTTTTGGAGACTAGCCGTTCGGCACAGTTCTTC - TRBJ2-1 TRBD2 TRBV19 17
CASSSRGTGDYGYTF TGTGCCAGCAGCAGCCGGGGGACAGGGGACTATGGCTACACCTTC - TRBJ1-2 TRBD1 TRBV7-8 15
CASSLSGGAYNEQFF TGTGCCAGCAGCCTAAGCGGGGGGGCCTACAATGAGCAGTTCTTC - TRBJ2-1 TRBD2 TRBV9 15
CSASDRGKGSPLHF TGCAGTGCTAGTGACAGGGGCAAGGGGTCACCCCTCCACTTT - TRBJ1-6 TRBD1 TRBV20-1 14
CASSLEGGNIQYF TGTGCCAGCAGTTTGGAGGGTGGGAACATTCAGTACTTC - TRBJ2-4 - TRBV12-3/TRBV12-4 13
CASSIAGQGDEAFF TGTGCCAGTAGTATAGCGGGACAGGGCGATGAAGCTTTCTTT - TRBJ1-1 TRBD1 TRBV19 14
CASSLLLAGGSNEQFF TGTGCCAGCAGCCTACTACTAGCGGGGGGAAGCAATGAGCAGTTCTTC - TRBJ2-1 TRBD2 TRBV7-6 16
CSVAGTSVPGYTF TGCAGCGTAGCGGGGACTTCCGTCCCGGGCTACACCTTC - TRBJ1-2 - TRBV29-1 13
CASSRTGTKNNEQFF TGCGCCAGCAGCCGGACAGGGACGAAGAACAATGAGCAGTTCTTC - TRBJ2-1 TRBD1 TRBV5-1 15
CASSSGIGSIQYF TGTGCCAGCAGCTCGGGGATTGGCAGCATTCAGTACTTC - TRBJ2-4 - TRBV7-2 13
CAITGGVSMNTEAFF TGTGCCATCACGGGAGGGGTTTCTATGAACACTGAAGCTTTCTTT - TRBJ1-1 - TRBV10-3 15
CASSEQEGAGTVEQFF TGTGCCAGCAGTGAACAGGAGGGGGCGGGCACAGTTGAGCAGTTCTTC - TRBJ2-1 - TRBV6-1 16
CASSLDRGPDTQYF TGTGCCAGCAGTTTGGACAGGGGCCCAGATACGCAGTATTTT - TRBJ2-3 TRBD1 TRBV27 14
CAWSVGEGGGDTQYF TGTGCCTGGAGTGTGGGGGAAGGGGGGGGAGATACGCAGTATTTT - TRBJ2-3 - TRBV30 15
CASSPTGGAQPQHF TGTGCCAGCAGCCCGACAGGGGGCGCGCAGCCCCAGCATTTT - TRBJ1-5 TRBD1 TRBV7-2 14
CASSPYPRDTLNQPQHF TGTGCCAGTAGTCCCTACCCCCGGGACACCCTCAATCAGCCCCAGCATTTT once TRBJ1-5 - TRBV19 17
CASSSDRVDYGYTF TGTGCCAGCTCATCGGACAGAGTCGACTATGGCTACACCTTC - TRBJ1-2 - TRBV18 14
CASQGMNSGNTIYF TGTGCCAGCCAGGGGATGAACTCTGGAAACACCATATATTTT - TRBJ1-3 - TRBV9 14
CATSSSGGADTQYF TGTGCCACCAGTTCTAGCGGGGGGGCAGATACGCAGTATTTT - TRBJ2-3 TRBD2 TRBV24-1 14
CASSLESGVGGYTF TGCGCCAGCAGCTTGGAATCCGGGGTGGGAGGCTACACCTTC - TRBJ1-2 - TRBV5-1 14
CATSDLMVSYLRGQYF TGTGCCACCAGTGATTTAATGGTGAGCTACCTACGAGGGCAGTACTTC once TRBJ2-7 - TRBV24-1 16
CASSLTHGTTDTQYF TGTGCCAGCAGCTTGACCCACGGGACTACCGATACGCAGTATTTT - TRBJ2-3 TRBD2 TRBV5-4 15
CASSYSAGNAEQYF TGTGCCAGCAGTTACTCGGCAGGGAATGCCGAGCAGTACTTC - TRBJ2-7 - TRBV6-2/TRBV6-3 14
CASSTPGTGQAFF TGTGCCAGCAGCACTCCCGGGACTGGCCAAGCTTTCTTT - TRBJ1-1 - TRBV7-9 13
CAIRKTGQTSYEQYF TGTGCCATCCGCAAGACGGGACAGACCTCCTACGAGCAGTACTTC - TRBJ2-7 TRBD1 TRBV10-3 15
CSASPPGQETSYGYTF TGCAGTGCTAGTCCCCCGGGACAGGAGACTTCATATGGCTACACCTTC - TRBJ1-2 TRBD1 TRBV20-1 16
CASAMAPPLHF TGTGCCAGCGCCATGGCCCCACCCCTCCACTTT - TRBJ1-6 - TRBV2 11
CASSESSYGYTF TGCGCCAGCAGTGAGTCGAGCTATGGCTACACCTTC - TRBJ1-2 - TRBV10-2 12
CASRTSTGLGEKLFF TGTGCCAGCAGAACCTCAACAGGGCTCGGGGAAAAACTGTTTTTT - TRBJ1-4 - TRBV5-5 15
CASSLSTGGGQPQHF TGTGCCAGCAGTTTATCGACAGGGGGCGGGCAGCCCCAGCATTTT - TRBJ1-5 TRBD1 TRBV27 15
CASSRRGTSGEKLFF TGTGCCAGCAGCCGTAGGGGGACCAGTGGTGAAAAACTGTTTTTT - TRBJ1-4 - TRBV5-6 15
CSADQGYGTDTQYF TGCAGCGCCGACCAGGGGTACGGAACAGATACGCAGTATTTT - TRBJ2-3 - TRBV29-1 14
CASSASPGQGTYEQYF TGTGCCAGCAGCGCGTCACCGGGACAGGGGACCTACGAGCAGTACTTC - TRBJ2-7 TRBD1 TRBV9 16
CASSEGAFYEQYF TGTGCCAGCAGTGAGGGGGCTTTCTACGAGCAGTACTTC - TRBJ2-7 - TRBV6-1 13
CASSRQGAKETQYF TGTGCCAGCAGCCGACAGGGGGCCAAGGAGACCCAGTACTTC - TRBJ2-5 TRBD1 TRBV6-5 14
CASSLDWNSPLHF TGCGCCAGCAGCTTGGACTGGAATTCACCCCTCCACTTT - TRBJ1-6 - TRBV5-1 13
CASSGAQVSTGELFF TGTGCCAGCAGTGGGGCCCAAGTGAGCACCGGGGAGCTGTTTTTT - TRBJ2-2 - TRBV2 15
CASSLGTSTSGELFF TGTGCCAGCAGCTTAGGGACTAGCACGTCCGGGGAGCTGTTTTTT - TRBJ2-2 TRBD2 TRBV7-8 15
CASSKGSGVRGDYGYTF TGTGCCAGCAGCAAAGGATCAGGAGTTAGGGGCGACTATGGCTACACCTTC - TRBJ1-2 - TRBV21-1 17
CAAGDYTEAFF TGTGCCGCGGGGGACTACACTGAAGCTTTCTTT once TRBJ1-1 - TRBV3-1/TRBV3-2 11
CASSESGLSNQPQHF TGTGCCAGTAGTGAAAGTGGGCTTAGCAATCAGCCCCAGCATTTT - TRBJ1-5 - TRBV19 15
CASSFPSGAVGELFF TGTGCCAGCAGCTTTCCTTCAGGGGCGGTCGGGGAGCTGTTTTTT - TRBJ2-2 - TRBV7-6 15
CASSFWTSGGEDTDTQYF TGTGCCAGCAGCTTTTGGACTAGCGGGGGGGAAGACACAGATACGCAGTATTTT - TRBJ2-3 TRBD2 TRBV11-2 18